This TCR beta chain was recorded in a study of cytomegalovirus exposure and HLA in healthy donors. The study's findings and limits: TCR beta chains associated with HLA were, in a later analysis, more clonally expanded than equally common others. Investigators reported more than 150 TCR beta chains as tied to cytomegalovirus. Sequencing likely produced, as an artifact, a cluster of highly shared sequence variants.

Researchers ran the PCR with 60 Vbeta and 13 Jbeta primers. Produced via immunoSEQ multiplex PCR; TCRdb's table is partial and in-frame only. The data contain approximately 89,000 clones, 81% of them singletons. With 4 bases removed from V and 5 bases from J, the gap between germline ends came to 11 bases. The CDR3 is 13 residues long. The germline CDR1 and CDR2 sequences are SQVTM and ANQGSEA. Regarding this clone: Its target is not known.

This TCR was recovered from a human donor in good health. The sample taken for sequencing was PBMCs. The J gene is TRBJ2-2, the V gene TRBV29-1, with D possibly TRBD2 on 7 matching bases. This chain's CDR3 is CSVVEGGTGELFF. In nucleotides, the CDR3 is TGCAGCGTTGTAGAGGGGGGGACCGGGGAGCTGTTTTTT.